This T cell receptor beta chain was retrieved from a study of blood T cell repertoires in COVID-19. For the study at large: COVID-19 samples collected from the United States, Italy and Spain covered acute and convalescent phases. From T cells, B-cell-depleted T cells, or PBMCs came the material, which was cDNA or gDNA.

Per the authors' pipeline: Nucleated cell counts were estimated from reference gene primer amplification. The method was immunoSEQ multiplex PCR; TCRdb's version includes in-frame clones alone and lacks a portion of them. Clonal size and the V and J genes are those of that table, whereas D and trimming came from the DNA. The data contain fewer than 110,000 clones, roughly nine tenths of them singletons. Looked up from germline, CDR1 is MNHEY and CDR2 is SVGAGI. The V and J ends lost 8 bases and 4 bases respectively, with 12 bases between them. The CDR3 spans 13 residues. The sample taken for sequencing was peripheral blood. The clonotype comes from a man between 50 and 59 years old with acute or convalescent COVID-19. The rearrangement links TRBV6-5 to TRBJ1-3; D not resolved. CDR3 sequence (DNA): TGTGCCAGCCGGAGGATCTCGGGAAACACCATATATTTT. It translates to CASRRISGNTIYF.